The clone carrying this TCR beta chain has a handful of counts. Antigen: not known. The source of the sample is a study of Graves' ophthalmopathy and Graves' hyperthyroidism. CDR1 is DFQATT and CDR2 is SNEGSKA in the germline V gene (reference sequence). V dropped 2 bases and J dropped 10; count of bases not matched to a gene: 11. The length of the CDR3 is 15 residues. Scientists amplified the TCR beta CDR3 regions from RNA transcripts. HTBI-primed RT-PCR formed the first round, and a multiplex PCR formed the second. TCRdb passed the multiplex PCR reads through MiXCR, listing each CDR3 protein once. The sample shows 600,000 to 950,000 distinct CDR3 sequences, roughly two fifths of them seen only once. Lactation, pregnancy, uncontrolled infections and other autoimmune diseases were all grounds for excluding patients. The PBMC fraction was derived from about 9.2 ml of fresh peripheral blood. Study-wide findings and caveats: Most thyroid-expanded clonotypes exceeding 0.001 frequency were also found in blood. For separating ophthalmopathy from stable hyperthyroidism, a 13-signature model gave less than 90% sensitivity and approximately 80% specificity.

The TCR sequence derives from an adult man with Graves' ophthalmopathy. The chain couples TRBV20-1 to TRBJ1-6, with 7 bases aligning to TRBD1. The sample taken for sequencing was peripheral blood. The CDR3 loop is CSARPGGGSRSPLHF. CDR3 nucleotides: TGCAGTGCTAGACCAGGGGGGGGCAGCAGGTCACCCCTCCACTTT.